This TCR beta chain appears in the sequencing data of a study of cytomegalovirus exposure and HLA in healthy donors. 13 Jbeta primers and 60 Vbeta primers were used for the PCR. Measured with immunoSEQ multiplex PCR; TCRdb has only the in-frame clones, and not every one. Seen here are 100,000 or so clones, roughly three quarters observed once, and the top ten hold roughly 3.7%. CDR3 length equals 15 residues. CDR1 is SGDLS, CDR2 YYNGEE, per germline. V gave up 1 base and J gave up 1 base, with 11 bases separating them. This clone was seen a few times. Antigen specificity is unknown. Study findings and constraints: Available immune exposure information covered CMV serostatus only. When presence/absence was analysed, sequencing depth was taken to be roughly uniform across donors.

Sequencing was done on a sample of PBMCs. J is TRBJ1-1 and V is TRBV9; maybe TRBD1 (5 bases). This TCR came from a female donor in good health and CMV-seropositive. Here the CDR3 DNA reads TGTGCCAGCAGCGTAAGTGTGGGGGGGAACACTGAAGCTTTCTTT. This gives the protein CASSVSVGGNTEAFF.